A selection of T cell receptor beta chains follows, all from one sample in a study of T cells in Graves' hyperthyroidism and ophthalmopathy. TCRdb re-analysed the multiplex PCR reads in MiXCR, keeping a single row per CDR3 protein. The top ten clones hold about 4.9% of a sample with approximately 420,000 distinct CDR3 sequences, about an eighth of them seen once. The sequenced material came from blood. The source of these receptors is a woman aged 18 to 35 with Graves' hyperthyroidism. Each CDR3 is given with its conserved first and last residue.

v_call: TRBV9
cdr3_aa: CASSPSGTGDTEASF

v_call: TRBV28
cdr3_aa: CASSPTTGIEKLFF

v_call: TRBV19
cdr3_aa: CASRTGGVGQPQHF

v_call: TRBV20-1
cdr3_aa: CSARGPEAANVLTF

v_call: TRBV20-1
cdr3_aa: CSAPLLTGRETQYF

v_call: TRBV12-3/TRBV12-4
cdr3_aa: CASSRRTSGRAGETQYF

v_call: TRBV30
cdr3_aa: CAWSLGGPSSYNEQFF

v_call: TRBV12-3/TRBV12-4
cdr3_aa: CASSFPWGTPTLSGANVLTF

v_call: TRBV6-2/TRBV6-3
cdr3_aa: CASSLKQGAWWAGNTIYF

v_call: TRBV10-3
cdr3_aa: CAISDVVANYGYTF

v_call: TRBV20-1
cdr3_aa: CSARGFQGNSAYEQYF

v_call: TRBV27
cdr3_aa: CASSTLLDEQYF

v_call: TRBV20-1
cdr3_aa: CSAWTETYGYTF

v_call: TRBV20-1
cdr3_aa: CSALLGTSGRGYEQYF

v_call: TRBV28
cdr3_aa: CASSRGGGGSYNEQFF

v_call: TRBV18
cdr3_aa: CASSPRGHAFF

v_call: TRBV7-9
cdr3_aa: CASSLGPDRLRNEQFF

v_call: TRBV6-5
cdr3_aa: CASSYSSGSRNEQFF

v_call: TRBV7-2
cdr3_aa: CASSLTSVYEQYF

v_call: TRBV30
cdr3_aa: CAWSATDRRNQPQHF

v_call: TRBV6-1
cdr3_aa: CASRGRGQSYTEAFF

v_call: TRBV20-1
cdr3_aa: CSARGREGYNEQFF

v_call: TRBV3-1
cdr3_aa: CASSLGGGAYEQYF

v_call: TRBV6-2/TRBV6-3
cdr3_aa: CASSRTGSSYEQYF

v_call: TRBV5-5
cdr3_aa: CASSWDGTGRYGYTF

v_call: TRBV5-5
cdr3_aa: CASSSQGKLEKLFF

v_call: TRBV5-1
cdr3_aa: CASSQDRVNYGYTF

v_call: TRBV4-2
cdr3_aa: CASSEVSGTLSNQPQHF

v_call: TRBV28
cdr3_aa: CASSRDSLGTQYF

v_call: TRBV30
cdr3_aa: CAWRDRGYEQYF

v_call: TRBV6-5
cdr3_aa: CASSYSSIRGLGYTF

v_call: TRBV29-1
cdr3_aa: CSAPTKGTGIGNYGYTF

v_call: TRBV4-1
cdr3_aa: CASSQRLMNTEAFF

v_call: TRBV4-1
cdr3_aa: CASSRPGQGGYGYTF

v_call: TRBV27
cdr3_aa: CASSSRQGVGYTF

v_call: TRBV28
cdr3_aa: CASKDGVIAEAFF